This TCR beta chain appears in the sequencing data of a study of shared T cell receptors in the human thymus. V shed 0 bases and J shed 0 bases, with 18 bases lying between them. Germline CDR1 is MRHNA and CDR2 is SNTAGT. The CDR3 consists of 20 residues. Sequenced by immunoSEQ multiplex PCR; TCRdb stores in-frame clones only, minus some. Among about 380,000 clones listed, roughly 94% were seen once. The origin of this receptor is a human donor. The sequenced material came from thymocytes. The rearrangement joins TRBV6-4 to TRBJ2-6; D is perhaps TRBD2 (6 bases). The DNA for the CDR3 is TGTGCCAGCAGTGACTCTTTATTGGGGGACTCAACCTCTGGGGCCAACGTCCTGACTTTC. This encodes CASSDSLLGDSTSGANVLTF.